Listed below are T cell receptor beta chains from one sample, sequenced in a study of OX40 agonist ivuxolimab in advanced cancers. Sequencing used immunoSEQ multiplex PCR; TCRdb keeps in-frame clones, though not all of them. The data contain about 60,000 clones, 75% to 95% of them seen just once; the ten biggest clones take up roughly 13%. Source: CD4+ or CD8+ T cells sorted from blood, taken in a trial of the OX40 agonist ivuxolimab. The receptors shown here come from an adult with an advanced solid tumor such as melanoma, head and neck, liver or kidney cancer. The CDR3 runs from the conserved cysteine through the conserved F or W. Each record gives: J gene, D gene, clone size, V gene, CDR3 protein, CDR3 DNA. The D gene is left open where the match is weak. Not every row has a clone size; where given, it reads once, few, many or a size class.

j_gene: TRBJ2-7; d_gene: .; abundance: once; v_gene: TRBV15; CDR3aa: CATSRDLDEQYF; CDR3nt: TGTGCCACCAGCAGAGATCTAGACGAGCAGTACTTC
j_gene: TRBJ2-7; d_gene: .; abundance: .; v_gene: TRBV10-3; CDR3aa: CAISEVIGEQYF; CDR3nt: TGTGCCATCAGTGAGGTTATAGGAGAGCAGTACTTC
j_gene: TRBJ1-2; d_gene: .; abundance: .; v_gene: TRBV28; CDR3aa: CASSTQAGVEGYTF; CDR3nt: TGTGCCAGCAGTACCCAAGCGGGGGTGGAGGGCTACACCTTC
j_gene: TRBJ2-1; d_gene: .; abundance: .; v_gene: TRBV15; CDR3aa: CATSRDLRSSYNEQFF; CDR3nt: TGTGCCACCAGCAGAGATTTAAGGAGCTCCTACAATGAGCAGTTCTTC
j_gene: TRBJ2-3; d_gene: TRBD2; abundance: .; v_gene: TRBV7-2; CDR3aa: CASSLPAGGVGTQYF; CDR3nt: TGTGCCAGCAGCTTACCAGCGGGAGGGGTGGGAACGCAGTATTTT
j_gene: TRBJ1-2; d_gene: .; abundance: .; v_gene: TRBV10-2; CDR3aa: CASTRGREDGYTF; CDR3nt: TGCGCCAGCACCCGAGGAAGGGAGGATGGCTACACCTTC
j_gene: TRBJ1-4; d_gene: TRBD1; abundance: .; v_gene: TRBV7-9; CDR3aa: CASSSRGGTGDVKLFF; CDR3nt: TGTGCCAGCAGCTCACGAGGGGGGACAGGGGACGTAAAACTGTTTTTT
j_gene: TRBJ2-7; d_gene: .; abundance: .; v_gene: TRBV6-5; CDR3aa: CASRASGSTGEQYF; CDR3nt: TGTGCCAGCAGGGCGAGCGGCAGCACGGGGGAGCAGTACTTC
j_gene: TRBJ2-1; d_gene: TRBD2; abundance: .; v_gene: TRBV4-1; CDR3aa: CASSQVDLAGIGEQFF; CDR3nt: TGCGCCAGCAGCCAAGTAGACCTAGCGGGGATCGGGGAGCAGTTCTTC
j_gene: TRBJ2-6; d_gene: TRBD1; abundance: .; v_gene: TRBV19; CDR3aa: CASRPTGGSGANVLTF; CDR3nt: TGTGCCAGTAGGCCGACAGGGGGGTCTGGGGCCAACGTCCTGACTTTC
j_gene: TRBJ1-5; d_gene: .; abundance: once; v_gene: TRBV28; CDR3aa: CASSFLVQPQHF; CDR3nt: TGTGCCAGCAGTTTCTTAGTTCAGCCCCAGCATTTT
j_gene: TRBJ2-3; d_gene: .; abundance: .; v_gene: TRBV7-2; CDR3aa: CASSDSGSTDTQYF; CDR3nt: TGTGCCAGCAGCGACAGCGGGAGCACAGATACGCAGTATTTT
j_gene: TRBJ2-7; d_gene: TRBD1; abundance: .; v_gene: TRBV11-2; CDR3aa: CASSLGTGAYEQYF; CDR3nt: TGTGCCAGCAGCTTAGGGACAGGGGCCTACGAGCAGTACTTC
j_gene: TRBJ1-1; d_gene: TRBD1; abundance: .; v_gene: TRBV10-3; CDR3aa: CATAQGYTEAFF; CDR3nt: TGTGCCACTGCACAGGGGTACACTGAAGCTTTCTTT
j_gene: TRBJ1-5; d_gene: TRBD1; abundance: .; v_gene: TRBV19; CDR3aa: CASSMEGGQPQHF; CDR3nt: TGTGCCAGTAGTATGGAAGGGGGCCAGCCCCAGCATTTT
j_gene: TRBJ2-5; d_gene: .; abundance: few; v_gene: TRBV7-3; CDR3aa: CASSLDGSGETQYF; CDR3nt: TGTGCCAGCAGCCTTGACGGGAGTGGGGAGACCCAGTACTTC
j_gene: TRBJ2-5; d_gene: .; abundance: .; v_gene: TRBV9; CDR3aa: CASSVEEGAGTQYF; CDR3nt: TGTGCCAGCAGCGTAGAGGAAGGGGCGGGGACCCAGTACTTC
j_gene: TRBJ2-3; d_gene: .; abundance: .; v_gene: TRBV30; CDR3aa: CARGSGVTDTQYF; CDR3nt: TGTGCCAGAGGAAGTGGAGTCACAGATACGCAGTATTTT
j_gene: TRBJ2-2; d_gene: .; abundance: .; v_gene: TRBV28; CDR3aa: CASRVIYRNTGELFF; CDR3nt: TGTGCCAGCAGGGTTATATACAGGAACACCGGGGAGCTGTTTTTT
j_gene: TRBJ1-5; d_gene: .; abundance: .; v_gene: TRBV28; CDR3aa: CASRVPLNYQPQHF; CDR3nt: TGTGCCAGCCGGGTACCTTTAAACTATCAGCCCCAGCATTTT
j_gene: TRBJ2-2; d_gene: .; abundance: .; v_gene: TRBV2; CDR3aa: CASRASSSGELFF; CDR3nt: TGTGCCAGCAGGGCTAGCAGCTCCGGGGAGCTGTTTTTT
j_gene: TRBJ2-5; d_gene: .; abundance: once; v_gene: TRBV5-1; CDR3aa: CASGRSAGGETQYF; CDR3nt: TGCGCCAGCGGGAGGTCTGCCGGTGGGGAGACCCAGTACTTC
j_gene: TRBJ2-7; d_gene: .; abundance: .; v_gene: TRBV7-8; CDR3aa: CASSSDGLYEQYF; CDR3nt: TGTGCCAGCAGCTCGGACGGGCTGTACGAGCAGTACTTC
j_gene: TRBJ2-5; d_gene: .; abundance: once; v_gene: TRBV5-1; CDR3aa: CASSRQTGLQETQYF; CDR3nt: TGCGCCAGCAGTCGACAGACAGGTCTGCAAGAGACCCAGTACTTC
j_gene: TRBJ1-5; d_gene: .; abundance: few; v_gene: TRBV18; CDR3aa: CASSEGLNQPQHF; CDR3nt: TGTGCCAGCTCAGAGGGCCTCAATCAGCCCCAGCATTTT
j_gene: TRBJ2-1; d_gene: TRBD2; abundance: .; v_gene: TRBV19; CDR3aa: CASSMRTSGSYEQFF; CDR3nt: TGTGCCAGTAGTATGAGGACTAGCGGGAGTTATGAGCAGTTCTTC
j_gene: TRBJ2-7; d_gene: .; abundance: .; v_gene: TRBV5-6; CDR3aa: CASSHGDGRYEQYF; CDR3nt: TGTGCCAGCAGCCACGGGGACGGTCGATACGAGCAGTACTTC
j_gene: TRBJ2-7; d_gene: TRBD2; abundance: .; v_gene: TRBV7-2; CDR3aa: CASSWTSGVGNEQYF; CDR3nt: TGTGCCAGCAGTTGGACTAGCGGGGTCGGTAACGAGCAGTACTTC
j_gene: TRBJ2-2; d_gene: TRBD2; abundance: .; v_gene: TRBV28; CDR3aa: CASSLGRALTGELFF; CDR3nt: TGTGCCAGCAGTCTCGGGAGGGCCCTGACCGGGGAGCTGTTTTTT
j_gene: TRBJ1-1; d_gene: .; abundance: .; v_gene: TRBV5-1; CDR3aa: CASSSGTNTEAFF; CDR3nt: TGCGCCAGCAGCTCCGGGACCAACACTGAAGCTTTCTTT
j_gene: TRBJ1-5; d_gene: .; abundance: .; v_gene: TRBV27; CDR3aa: CASSLSKGSNQPQHF; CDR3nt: TGTGCCAGCAGTTTATCGAAGGGGAGCAATCAGCCCCAGCATTTT
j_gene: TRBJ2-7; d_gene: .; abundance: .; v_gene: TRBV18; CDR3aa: CASSPDPYEQYF; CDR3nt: TGTGCCAGCTCACCAGACCCATACGAGCAGTACTTC
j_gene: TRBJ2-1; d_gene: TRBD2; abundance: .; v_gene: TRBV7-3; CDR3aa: CASSLPREGYNEQFF; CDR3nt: TGTGCCAGCAGCTTACCGCGGGAGGGCTACAATGAGCAGTTCTTC
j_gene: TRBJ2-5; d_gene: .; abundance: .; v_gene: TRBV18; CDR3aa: CASSPQSGIETQYF; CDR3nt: TGTGCCAGCTCACCACAGTCAGGGATAGAGACCCAGTACTTC
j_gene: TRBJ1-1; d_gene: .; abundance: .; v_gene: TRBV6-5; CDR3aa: CASSLVRNTEAFF; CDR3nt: TGTGCCAGCAGTCTGGTGAGGAACACTGAAGCTTTCTTT
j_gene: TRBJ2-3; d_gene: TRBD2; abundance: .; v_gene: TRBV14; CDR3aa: CASSQGLAGATDTQYF; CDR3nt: TGTGCCAGCAGCCAAGGCCTAGCGGGAGCTACAGATACGCAGTATTTT
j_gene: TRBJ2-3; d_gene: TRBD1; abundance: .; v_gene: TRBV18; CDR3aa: CASSDGQGTDTQYF; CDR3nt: TGTGCCAGCTCCGACGGACAGGGAACAGATACGCAGTATTTT
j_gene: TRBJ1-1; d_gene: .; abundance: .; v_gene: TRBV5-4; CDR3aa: CASSPTTVANTEAFF; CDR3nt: TGTGCCAGCAGCCCGACGACAGTTGCTAACACTGAAGCTTTCTTT
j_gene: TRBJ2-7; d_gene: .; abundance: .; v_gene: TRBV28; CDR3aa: CASTIGGTPTYEQYF; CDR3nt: TGTGCCAGCACCATAGGCGGGACACCAACCTACGAGCAGTACTTC
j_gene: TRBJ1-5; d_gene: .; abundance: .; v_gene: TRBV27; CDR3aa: CASSPGLNQPQHF; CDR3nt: TGTGCCAGCAGCCCGGGCCTCAATCAGCCCCAGCATTTT
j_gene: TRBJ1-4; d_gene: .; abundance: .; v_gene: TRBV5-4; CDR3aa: CASSIRVGGTNEKLFF; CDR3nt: TGTGCCAGCAGCATCAGGGTAGGAGGAACTAATGAAAAACTGTTTTTT
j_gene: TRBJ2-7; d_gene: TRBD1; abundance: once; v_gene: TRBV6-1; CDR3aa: CASSVRDRAYEQYF; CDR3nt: TGTGCCAGCAGTGTCAGGGACAGGGCCTACGAGCAGTACTTC
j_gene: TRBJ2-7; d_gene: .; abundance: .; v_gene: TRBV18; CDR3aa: CASSQWGEQYF; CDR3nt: TGTGCCAGCTCACAATGGGGCGAGCAGTACTTC
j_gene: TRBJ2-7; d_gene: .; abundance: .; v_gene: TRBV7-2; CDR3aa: CASGRDAASFAEQYF; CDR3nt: TGTGCCAGCGGGCGGGACGCCGCCTCCTTCGCCGAGCAGTACTTC
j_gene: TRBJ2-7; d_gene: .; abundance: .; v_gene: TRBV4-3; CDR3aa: CASSQVRGQTYEQYF; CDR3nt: TGCGCCAGCAGCCAGGTCAGGGGCCAGACCTACGAGCAGTACTTC